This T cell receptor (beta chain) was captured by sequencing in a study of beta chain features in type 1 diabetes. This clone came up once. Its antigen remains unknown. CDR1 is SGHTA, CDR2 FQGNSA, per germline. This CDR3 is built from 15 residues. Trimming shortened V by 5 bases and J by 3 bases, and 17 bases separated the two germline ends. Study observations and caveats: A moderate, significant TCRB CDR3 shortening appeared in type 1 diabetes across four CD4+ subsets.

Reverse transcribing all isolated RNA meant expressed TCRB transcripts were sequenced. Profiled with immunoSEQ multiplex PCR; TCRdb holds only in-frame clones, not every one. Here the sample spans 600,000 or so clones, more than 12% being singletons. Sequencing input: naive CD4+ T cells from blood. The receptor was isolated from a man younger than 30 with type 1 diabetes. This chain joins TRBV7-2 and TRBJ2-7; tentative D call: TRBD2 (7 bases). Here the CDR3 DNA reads TGTGCCAGCAGCCCTAGGGGGGGAAGGTACTACGAGCAGTACTTC. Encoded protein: CASSPRGGRYYEQYF.